The clone carrying this T cell receptor (beta chain) was observed a single time. Sequencing used immunoSEQ multiplex PCR; TCRdb keeps in-frame clones, though not all of them. Among approximately 530,000 clones listed, 90% to 97% were seen once. This entry comes from a study of shared clonotypes between healthy human individuals. CDR1 is KGHSH and CDR2 is LQKENI in the germline V gene. This CDR3 has 13 residues. Trimming pared 0 bases from V and 6 bases from J, leaving 5 bases between. The chain joins TRBV18 to TRBJ1-4; D unclear. The specimen was naive CD4+ T cells sorted from blood. Subset: CD45RA+ positively selected. The source of this sequence is a woman aged 25-40 years in good health. The CDR3 is CASSPPSDEKLFF. CDR3 nucleotides: TGTGCCAGCTCACCACCGTCGGATGAAAAACTGTTTTTT.